The TCR beta chain under discussion was sequenced for a study of T cell responses to AZD1222 COVID-19 vaccine. General study results and limits: Clonal diversity may have been underestimated in mostly white British donors. Sampled repertoires all dated from after the peak T cell response. Close to half of spike-specific TCRs reportedly recognize unmutated variant regions.

Germline CDR1 and CDR2: LNHDA and SQIVND (reference sequence). This CDR3 has 14 amino acids. V shed 3 bases and J shed 0 bases, with 6 bases lying between them. As concerns this clone: Antigen: not known.

Generated by immunoSEQ multiplex PCR, the TCRdb table keeps only in-frame clones and is missing some. The data show over 150,000 clones, with 85% to 90% seen just once and roughly 4% held by the top ten. Sample: peripheral blood, taken 28 days after the second AZD1222 dose. This TCR derives from an adult who received the AZD1222 COVID-19 vaccine. The chain recombines TRBV19 with TRBJ2-1; no firm D call. The CDR3 here is CASSIYGSYNEQFF. Here the CDR3 DNA reads TGTGCCAGTAGTATTTACGGCTCCTACAATGAGCAGTTCTTC.